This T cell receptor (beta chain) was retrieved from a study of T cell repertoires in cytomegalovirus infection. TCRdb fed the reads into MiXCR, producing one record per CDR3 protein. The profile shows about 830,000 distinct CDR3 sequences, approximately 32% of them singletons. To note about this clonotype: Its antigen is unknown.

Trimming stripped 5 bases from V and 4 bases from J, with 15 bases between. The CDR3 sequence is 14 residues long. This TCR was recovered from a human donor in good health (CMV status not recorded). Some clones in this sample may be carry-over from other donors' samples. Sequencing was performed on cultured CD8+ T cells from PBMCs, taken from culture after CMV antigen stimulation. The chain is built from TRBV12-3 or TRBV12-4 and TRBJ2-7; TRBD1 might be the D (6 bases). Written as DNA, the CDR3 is TGTGCCAGCAGTGACGTGGGGGCCCGTTACGAGCAGTACTTC. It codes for CASSDVGARYEQYF.